A single sample gave rise to the 3 T cell receptor beta chains below, sequenced in a study of cytomegalovirus exposure and HLA in healthy donors. The PCR was carried out with 60 Vbeta primers and 13 Jbeta primers. Assay used: immunoSEQ multiplex PCR; TCRdb lists only in-frame clones, some missing. The listing contains 75,000 to 85,000 clones. The sample taken for sequencing was PBMCs. The receptors were gathered from a man between 18 and 35 years old in good health and CMV-seropositive.

This chain uses TRBV15 with TRBJ1-2, with D possibly TRBD1 on 6 matching bases. The CDR3 spans 15 residues. Germline CDR1 is LNHNV and CDR2 is YYDKDF (reference sequence). Trimming removed 5 bases at V and 4 bases at J, with 17 bases between. CDR3 in amino acids: CATSEVDRQLYGYTF. CDR3 sequence (DNA): TGTGCCACCAGCGAAGTCGACAGGCAACTCTATGGCTACACCTTC.

V usage is TRBV30 and J usage is TRBJ2-3; TRBD2 agrees at 7 bases. In germline, CDR1 is GTSNPN, CDR2 SVGIG (reference sequence). The CDR3 has 15 amino acids. J gave up 1 base and V 8 bases, and 12 bases lay outside the gene matches. The CDR3 loop is CAGRQGGAGTDTQYF. The CDR3, as DNA: TGTGCCGGGCGCCAGGGAGGGGCCGGCACAGATACGCAGTATTTT.

The chain uses TRBV5-1 and TRBJ2-1; 14 bases match TRBD2. The germline V gene encodes CDR1 SGHRS and CDR2 YFSETQ. V trimming: 4 bases; J trimming: 6 bases; junction bases outside the gene matches: 6. The CDR3 spans 16 residues. CDR3 sequence (DNA): TGCGCCAGCAGCCCTACCGGGACTAGCGGGAGCAATGAGCAGTTCTTC. The encoded protein is CASSPTGTSGSNEQFF.